This T cell receptor beta chain comes out of a study of shared T cell receptors in the human thymus. V shed 2 bases and J 3 bases; nucleotides not matched to a gene: 9. CDR3 size: 16 residues. Germline V gives CDR1 MDHEN, CDR2 SYDVKM. Libraries were prepared by immunoSEQ multiplex PCR; TCRdb keeps only in-frame clonotypes and omits some of them. Counted here are about 400,000 clones, over 90% occurring once; the ten biggest clones make up approximately 0.02%. Sequencing input: thymocytes. The chain uses TRBV28 and TRBJ2-5; the match to TRBD1 covers 7 bases. This receptor was identified in a human donor. In nucleotides, the CDR3 is TGTGCCAGCAGTTTAGGGTGGGGGACAGCCGAAGAGACCCAGTACTTC. It specifies CASSLGWGTAEETQYF.